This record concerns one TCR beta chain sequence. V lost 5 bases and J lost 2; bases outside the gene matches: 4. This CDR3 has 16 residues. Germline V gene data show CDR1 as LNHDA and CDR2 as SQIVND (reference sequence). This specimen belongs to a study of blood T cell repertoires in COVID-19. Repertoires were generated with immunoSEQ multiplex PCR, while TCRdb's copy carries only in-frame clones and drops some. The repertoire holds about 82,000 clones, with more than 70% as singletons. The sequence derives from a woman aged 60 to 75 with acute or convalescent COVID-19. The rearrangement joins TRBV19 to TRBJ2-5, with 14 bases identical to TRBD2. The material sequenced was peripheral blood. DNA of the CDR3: TGTGCCAGTAGTGGAGGGACTAGCGGGGGTCAAGAGACCCAGTACTTC. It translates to CASSGGTSGGQETQYF.